Given below is one TCR beta chain in context. This table comes from immunoSEQ multiplex PCR, and its TCRdb copy is limited to in-frame clones, with some not included. The sample has about a million clones, 77% seen once. The record originates from a study of shared clonotypes between healthy human individuals. Germline CDR1 GTSNPN, CDR2 SVGIG (reference sequence). This CDR3 has 16 residues. V lost 3 bases and J 3 bases, leaving 18 bases between the germline ends. The clonotype was recovered from a man between 18 and 35 years old in good health. Some clones in this sample may be carry-over from other donors' samples. Sequenced: memory CD4+ T cells from PBMCs. Subset denoted: CD45RA-negative fraction. The rearrangement uses TRBV30 and TRBJ1-5, with D maybe TRBD1 (6 bases). The CDR3 sequence is CAWRGGSSGNNQPQHF. DNA of the CDR3: TGTGCCTGGAGAGGGGGTTCTTCAGGAAACAATCAGCCCCAGCATTTT.